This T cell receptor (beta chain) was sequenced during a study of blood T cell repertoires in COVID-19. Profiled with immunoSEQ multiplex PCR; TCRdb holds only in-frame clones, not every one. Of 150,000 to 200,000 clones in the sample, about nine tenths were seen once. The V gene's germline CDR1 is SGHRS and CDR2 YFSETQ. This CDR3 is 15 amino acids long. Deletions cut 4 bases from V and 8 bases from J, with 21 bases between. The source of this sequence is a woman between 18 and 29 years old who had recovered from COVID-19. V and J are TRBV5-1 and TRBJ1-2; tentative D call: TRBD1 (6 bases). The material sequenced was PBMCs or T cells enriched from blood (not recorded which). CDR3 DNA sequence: TGCGCCAGCAGCCTGGATACAGGGTTTCCGGGGGGCTACACCTTC. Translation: CASSLDTGFPGGYTF.